This passage covers 11 T cell receptor beta chains from one sample sequenced in a study of T cell responses to AZD1222 COVID-19 vaccine. Here immunoSEQ multiplex PCR was the method, and the copy in TCRdb shows in-frame clones only, minus some. Of more than 95,000 clones in the sample, more than 85% were seen once. The sequencing here drew on peripheral blood, taken on day 0 of AZD1222 vaccination. The source of these receptors is an adult in good health.

V is TRBV2 and J is TRBJ2-1; D may be TRBD2 (6 bases). Germline-derived CDR1 and CDR2 are SNHLY and FYNNEI. The CDR3 contains 16 residues. V dropped 6 bases and J dropped 0 bases, with 15 bases sitting between them. This CDR3 is CASRIPSGSSYNEQFF. As DNA, the CDR3 is TGTGCCAGCAGGATTCCCTCCGGGAGCTCCTACAATGAGCAGTTCTTC.

The gene calls are TRBV7-2 and TRBJ1-4; maybe TRBD1 (6 bases). Germline values: CDR1 SGHTA, CDR2 FQGNSA. The CDR3 extends over 15 amino acids. The V and J ends lost 3 bases and 7 bases respectively, with 15 bases between them. CDR3 in amino acids: CASSFRGRGGEKLFF. The CDR3 DNA reads as TGTGCCAGCAGCTTTAGGGGCAGGGGAGGTGAAAAACTGTTTTTT.

The V call is TRBV9, the J call TRBJ2-7, with a tentative D call TRBD2 (7 bases). V was pared by 4 bases and J by 2 bases, with 13 bases between. The CDR3 has 14 residues. CDR1 and CDR2 (germline): SGDLS, YYNGEE. In DNA, the CDR3 is TGTGCCAGCAGCAAAGGGGGGGAGCCCTACGAGCAGTACTTC. This translates into CASSKGGEPYEQYF.

V gene TRBV30 combines with J gene TRBJ1-5; weak D call: TRBD1 (6 bases). Germline CDR1 reads GTSNPN; CDR2 reads SVGIG (reference sequence). CDR3 length: 13 residues. V lost 0 bases and J lost 7, with 10 bases in between. CDR3 region: CAWSVQGSQPQHF. The CDR3 DNA is TGTGCCTGGAGTGTACAGGGATCCCAGCCCCAGCATTTT.

The chain carries TRBV9 and TRBJ2-1, with D maybe TRBD2 (6 bases). CDR3 length equals 12 residues. V was shortened by 2 bases and J by 14 bases, with 14 bases between the two germline ends. Germline values: CDR1 SGDLS, CDR2 YYNGEE. This CDR3 is CASSVRPGEEFF. The CDR3 coding sequence is TGTGCCAGCAGCGTCCGGCCCGGGGAGGAGTTCTTC.

This clone was seen just once. This sequence joins TRBV11-3 and TRBJ1-1; D gene uncertain. V lost 3 bases to trimming and J lost 5 bases, with 10 bases between them. This CDR3 has 13 amino acids. Germline CDR1 is SGHNT and CDR2 is YENEEA. The CDR3 DNA reads TGTGCCAGCAGCTTGGGGAGTGTGACTGAAGCTTTCTTT. It yields the protein CASSLGSVTEAFF.

The chain is built from TRBV28 and TRBJ1-6, with 9 bases matching TRBD1. The CDR3 length is 15 residues. With V trimmed by 5 bases and J by 8 bases, 7 bases remained unmatched. Germline V lookup: CDR1 MDHEN, CDR2 SYDVKM. The CDR3, as DNA: TGTGCCAGCAGTCCTGCCGACAGGGGGTATTCACCCCTCCACTTT. Residues: CASSPADRGYSPLHF. The full variable domain, rest sourced from reference TRBV28 and TRBJ1-6, is DVKVTQSSRYLVKRTGEKVFLECVQDMDHENMFWYRQDPGLGLRLIYFSYDVKMKEKGDIPEGYSVSREKKERFSLILESASTNQTSMYLCASSPADRGYSPLHFGNGTRLTVT.

This chain connects TRBV11-2 to TRBJ1-2; D not resolved. The CDR3 length is 14 residues. Deletions cut 1 base from V and 4 bases from J, with 10 bases between. The germline CDR1 and CDR2 sequences are SGHAT and FQNNGV. The chain's CDR3 is CASSLGPGSYGYTF. The CDR3 coding sequence is TGTGCCAGCAGCTTAGGCCCAGGCAGCTATGGCTACACCTTC.

V gene TRBV28 combines with J gene TRBJ1-2; D is uncertain. The CDR3 sequence is 12 residues long. V lost 8 bases and J lost 3, with 10 bases in between. Looked up from germline, CDR1 is MDHEN and CDR2 is SYDVKM. The CDR3 bases are TGTGCCAGCTCACAAGTGTACTATGGCTACACCTTC. Its translation is CASSQVYYGYTF.

The chain couples TRBV7-8 to TRBJ2-1; no firm D call. The CDR3 extends over 15 amino acids. Trimming removed 6 bases at V and 1 base at J, with 13 bases between. Germline values: CDR1 SGHVS, CDR2 FQNEAQ. CDR3 region: CASSSPAASYNEQFF. CDR3 sequence (DNA): TGTGCCAGCAGTTCCCCAGCAGCGTCCTACAATGAGCAGTTCTTC.

This rearrangement joins TRBV5-1 to TRBJ1-3; no reliable D call. CDR3 length equals 13 residues. CDR1 is SGHRS, CDR2 YFSETQ, per germline. V was trimmed by 6 bases and J by 2 bases, leaving 9 bases between them. CDR3 coding DNA: TGCGCCAGCACGCTGGGAACTGGAAACACCATATATTTT. Its protein product is CASTLGTGNTIYF. Variable domain in full (rest from reference TRBV5-1 and TRBJ1-3): KAGVTQTPRYLIKTRGQQVTLSCSPISGHRSVSWYQQTPGQGLQFLFEYFSETQRNKGNFPGRFSGRQFSNSRSEMNVSTLELGDSALYLCASTLGTGNTIYFGEGSWLTVV.